These 20 T cell receptor beta chains came from one sample sequenced in a study of blood T cell repertoires in COVID-19. Here immunoSEQ multiplex PCR was the method, and the copy in TCRdb shows in-frame clones only, minus some. This sample yields 62,000 or so clones, of which 80% to 90% are seen a single time; over 1.3% belongs to the top ten. What was sequenced was peripheral blood. These receptors all stem from a woman aged 60-75 years with acute or convalescent COVID-19.

This chain uses TRBV12-2 with TRBJ2-7; whether TRBD2, the table's D call, matches the DNA was not checked. TRBV12-2 is marked as a pseudogene. This CDR3 contains 13 residues. The CDR3: CASRLWSSYEQYF. The CDR3 nucleotides are TGTGCAAGTCGCTTGTGGAGCTCCTACGAGCAGTACTTC.

The chain uses TRBV28 and TRBJ2-2; the match to TRBD1 covers 11 bases. This CDR3 has 15 residues. The V gene end was trimmed by 4 bases and the J gene end by 3 bases; junction bases not matched to a gene: 1. CDR1 is MDHEN and CDR2 is SYDVKM in the germline V gene. The CDR3: CASSSGQGDTGELFF. The CDR3 DNA is TGTGCCAGCAGTTCGGGACAGGGGGACACCGGGGAGCTGTTTTTT.

V usage is TRBV3-1 (or the pseudogene TRBV3-2) and J usage is TRBJ2-1, with D perhaps TRBD1 (5 bases). CDR3 length: 14 amino acids. V gave up 5 bases and J gave up 2 bases, with 10 bases separating them. Germline CDR1 reads LGHDT; CDR2 reads YNNKEL (reference sequence). CDR3 region: CASSTQVTYNEQFF. Here the CDR3 DNA reads TGTGCCAGCAGCACACAGGTCACCTACAATGAGCAGTTCTTC.

The CDR3 loop is CASSLAGHHSPLHF. The CDR3 nucleotides read TGTGCCAGCAGTTTGGCGGGTCATCATTCACCCCTCCACTTT. The chain couples TRBV27 to TRBJ1-6; D unresolved. Trimming removed 3 bases at V and 8 bases at J, with 11 bases between. The germline V gene has CDR1 MNHEY and CDR2 SMNVEV (reference sequence). The CDR3 runs 14 residues.

The gene calls are TRBV5-1 and TRBJ1-4, with TRBD1 matching over 10 bases. The germline CDR1 and CDR2 sequences are SGHRS and YFSETQ. The CDR3 is 16 residues long. V was clipped by 1 base and J by 7 bases; unmatched bases: 7. CDR3 sequence (DNA): TGCGCCAGCAGCTTGAAATGGACAGGGGGAGGTGAAAAACTGTTTTTT. Amino acids: CASSLKWTGGGEKLFF.

The chain employs TRBV9 and TRBJ1-5; 7 bases are a match to TRBD1. The CDR3 extends over 14 amino acids. The germline V gene has CDR1 SGDLS and CDR2 YYNGEE. V trimming: 3 bases; J trimming: 6 bases; junction bases outside the gene matches: 6. CDR3 in DNA: TGTGCCAGCAGCGATGGGACAGCCCCTCAGCCCCAGCATTTT. It is translated as CASSDGTAPQPQHF.

This clone was observed a few times. The V call is TRBV2, the J call TRBJ1-5; D ambiguous. The CDR3 sequence is 12 residues long. The germline V gene has CDR1 SNHLY and CDR2 FYNNEI. V dropped 6 bases and J dropped 5 bases, with 8 bases sitting between them. This chain's CDR3 is CASSGRDQPQHF. The CDR3 DNA reads TGTGCCAGCAGCGGCCGGGATCAGCCCCAGCATTTT. Full variable domain (remainder filled in from reference TRBV2 and TRBJ1-5): EPEVTQTPSHQVTQMGQEVILRCVPISNHLYFYWYRQILGQKVEFLVSFYNNEISEKSEIFDDQFSVERPDGSNFTLKIRSTKLEDSAMYFCASSGRDQPQHFGDGTRLSIL.

The gene calls are TRBV6-5 and TRBJ1-1; possible D gene TRBD1, 5 bases. From germline, CDR1 is MNHEY and CDR2 SVGAGI. This CDR3 has 13 amino acids. V was pared by 2 bases and J by 4 bases, with 8 bases between. CDR3 protein: CASSYGGATEAFF. CDR3 in DNA: TGTGCCAGCAGTTACGGCGGGGCCACTGAAGCTTTCTTT.

The chain joins TRBV18 to TRBJ2-2; 7 bases match TRBD1. The CDR3 length is 15 residues. J was trimmed by 0 bases and V by 5 bases; bases with no gene match: 3. The germline V gene encodes CDR1 KGHSH and CDR2 LQKENI. CDR3 region: CASSTGATNTGELFF. The CDR3 DNA sequence: TGTGCCAGCTCAACAGGGGCCACGAACACCGGGGAGCTGTTTTTT.

The rearrangement uses TRBV28 and TRBJ1-2; maybe TRBD1 (6 bases). Trimming took off 7 bases at V and 1 base at J, with 16 bases between the two ends. CDR1 and CDR2 (germline): MDHEN, SYDVKM. The CDR3 consists of 15 residues. The DNA of the CDR3 is TGTGCCAGCACCAGGGGCAGGGGATATAACTATGGCTACACCTTC. Translated, it gives CASTRGRGYNYGYTF.

This clone showed up just once. The V and J genes are TRBV4-1 and TRBJ2-7; 9 bases are shared with TRBD2. V trimming: 2 bases; J trimming: 1 base; junction bases outside the gene matches: 6. The CDR3 is 16 residues long. Germline assignment: CDR1 MGHRA and CDR2 YSYEKL. Written as DNA, the CDR3 is TGCGCCAGCAGCCAATCCGGGACTAGCTTTTCCTACGAGCAGTACTTC. It translates to CASSQSGTSFSYEQYF.

The chain carries TRBV6-2 or TRBV6-3 and TRBJ1-5, with 7 bases aligning to TRBD1. After removal of 0 bases from V and 12 bases from J, the junction contained 5 bases not matched to a gene. CDR1 and CDR2 from the germline V gene are MNHEY and SVGEGT. CDR3 length: 13 residues. The CDR3 here is CASSYSTDRIQHF. The CDR3 nucleotides are TGTGCCAGCAGTTACTCGACGGACAGGATCCAGCATTTT.

The CDR3 sequence is CASGPDRGTEAFF. The CDR3 DNA reads TGTGCTAGTGGCCCTGACAGAGGCACTGAAGCTTTCTTT. The V gene is TRBV12-5, the J gene TRBJ1-1, with D possibly matching TRBD1 (5 bases). The germline V gene encodes CDR1 LGHNT and CDR2 FRNRAP. The CDR3 covers 13 residues. Trimming left V 6 bases short and J 4 bases short, with 12 bases between.

This chain joins TRBV27 and TRBJ2-1, with unresolved D. Germline V gene data show CDR1 as MNHEY and CDR2 as SMNVEV (reference sequence). There are 13 residues in the CDR3. V was clipped by 0 bases and J by 6 bases, with 6 bases between them. The CDR3 protein is CASSLSSPNEQFF. The CDR3 DNA sequence: TGTGCCAGCAGTTTATCGAGCCCCAATGAGCAGTTCTTC.

The chain carries TRBV6-6 and TRBJ2-3; 7 nucleotides align to TRBD2. Per the germline V gene, CDR1 is MNHNY and CDR2 is SVGAGI (reference sequence). With V trimmed by 1 base and J by 2 bases, 6 bases remained unmatched. The CDR3 is 16 residues long. The CDR3 sequence is CASSYLASGFTDTQYF. In DNA, the CDR3 is TGTGCCAGCAGTTACTTAGCTAGCGGCTTCACAGATACGCAGTATTTT.

The rearrangement joins TRBV19 to TRBJ2-2, with 7 bases lining up with TRBD1. Losses at the gene ends were 4 bases for V and 1 base for J; bases not matched to a gene: 0. The V gene's germline CDR1 is LNHDA and CDR2 SQIVND (reference sequence). This CDR3 is 14 amino acids long. CDR3 residues: CASSRDRNTGELFF. The CDR3 DNA reads as TGTGCCAGTAGTAGGGACAGGAACACCGGGGAGCTGTTTTTT.

This chain uses TRBV28 with TRBJ1-2, with 9 bases aligning to TRBD1. The trim removed 6 bases at V and 7 bases at J, leaving 12 bases unmatched. CDR3 length: 15 amino acids. Per the germline V gene, CDR1 is MDHEN and CDR2 is SYDVKM. The CDR3 DNA sequence: TGTGCCAGCAGGGGGGGGGACAGGGATGGAGGTGGCTACACCTTC. This sequence encodes CASRGGDRDGGGYTF.

The chain joins TRBV4-2 to TRBJ1-1, with TRBD1 matching 9 bases. Unmatched junction bases numbered 23, after V lost 4 bases and J lost 2 bases. The CDR3 is 21 amino acids. Germline assignment: CDR1 LGHNA and CDR2 YNFKEQ. The chain's CDR3 is CASSPRPKIRDRARANTEAFF. CDR3 coding DNA: TGTGCCAGCAGCCCCCGGCCCAAGATTCGGGACAGGGCAAGGGCAAACACTGAAGCTTTCTTT.

J is TRBJ2-7 and V is TRBV29-1, with D perhaps matching TRBD2 (5 bases). The CDR3 has 12 residues. Per the germline V gene, CDR1 is SQVTM and CDR2 is ANQGSEA. Trimming took 4 bases from V and 1 from J, leaving 8 bases between them. The CDR3 sequence: CSVVGISYEQYF. CDR3 in DNA: TGCAGCGTTGTCGGGATTTCCTACGAGCAGTACTTC.

In its sample, this clone was seen once. The chain has TRBV2 and TRBJ2-7; 9 nucleotides line up with TRBD1. The CDR3 is 13 residues long. The germline V gene has CDR1 SNHLY and CDR2 FYNNEI. Trimming cost V 6 bases and J 12 bases; bases outside gene matches: 12. The CDR3 spells CASRRTETGGRYF. The CDR3 region has the DNA TGTGCCAGCAGGAGGACGGAGACAGGGGGACGGTACTTC.